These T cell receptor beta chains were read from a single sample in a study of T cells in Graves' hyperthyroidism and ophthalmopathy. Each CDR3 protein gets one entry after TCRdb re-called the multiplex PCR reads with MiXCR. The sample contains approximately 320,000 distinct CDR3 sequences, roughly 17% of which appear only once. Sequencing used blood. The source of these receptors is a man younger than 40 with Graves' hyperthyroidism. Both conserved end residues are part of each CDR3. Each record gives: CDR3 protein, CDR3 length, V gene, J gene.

cdr3_aa: CAISPGLAGTDTQYF
cdr3_length: 15
v_call: TRBV10-3
j_call: TRBJ2-3

cdr3_aa: CASSLDAGLYEQYF
cdr3_length: 14
v_call: TRBV7-9
j_call: TRBJ2-7

cdr3_aa: CASRVSGGEQFF
cdr3_length: 12
v_call: TRBV7-3
j_call: TRBJ2-1

cdr3_aa: CASSLFTGASYNEQFF
cdr3_length: 16
v_call: TRBV7-3
j_call: TRBJ2-1

cdr3_aa: CASRGGLYEQYF
cdr3_length: 12
v_call: TRBV6-1
j_call: TRBJ2-7

cdr3_aa: CASSLAGPRTGFGNEQFF
cdr3_length: 18
v_call: TRBV5-1
j_call: TRBJ2-1

cdr3_aa: CASRAGNNEQFF
cdr3_length: 12
v_call: TRBV5-1
j_call: TRBJ2-1

cdr3_aa: CASSLAPRPTEAFF
cdr3_length: 14
v_call: TRBV5-8
j_call: TRBJ1-1

cdr3_aa: CSAGGGDQPQHF
cdr3_length: 12
v_call: TRBV20-1
j_call: TRBJ1-5

cdr3_aa: CASSFPTSGNLEETQYF
cdr3_length: 17
v_call: TRBV7-9
j_call: TRBJ2-5

cdr3_aa: CHISVVGQGATGELFF
cdr3_length: 16
v_call: TRBV10-3
j_call: TRBJ2-2

cdr3_aa: CASRGTGDEQYF
cdr3_length: 12
v_call: TRBV5-1
j_call: TRBJ2-7

cdr3_aa: CASSFLGAPTDTQYF
cdr3_length: 15
v_call: TRBV5-1
j_call: TRBJ2-3

cdr3_aa: CASSYSWTGAGTDTQYF
cdr3_length: 17
v_call: TRBV6-2/TRBV6-3
j_call: TRBJ2-3

cdr3_aa: CASRSLAVTDTQYF
cdr3_length: 14
v_call: TRBV6-2/TRBV6-3
j_call: TRBJ2-3

cdr3_aa: CASSPTLSRDRGEKLFF
cdr3_length: 17
v_call: TRBV11-2
j_call: TRBJ1-4

cdr3_aa: CASSSGQTSNQPQHF
cdr3_length: 15
v_call: TRBV18
j_call: TRBJ1-5

cdr3_aa: CASSSPGYTDTQYF
cdr3_length: 14
v_call: TRBV7-3
j_call: TRBJ2-3

cdr3_aa: CASSLETGGTYEQYF
cdr3_length: 15
v_call: TRBV5-1
j_call: TRBJ2-7

cdr3_aa: CASSQGDRGPTRRSTAEQYF
cdr3_length: 20
v_call: TRBV14
j_call: TRBJ2-7

cdr3_aa: CASSDSQPLHF
cdr3_length: 11
v_call: TRBV6-1
j_call: TRBJ1-6

cdr3_aa: CASSSGSLNEQFF
cdr3_length: 13
v_call: TRBV2
j_call: TRBJ2-1

cdr3_aa: CASSPSRGRGTDTQYF
cdr3_length: 16
v_call: TRBV28
j_call: TRBJ2-3

cdr3_aa: CSARDRQGEKLFF
cdr3_length: 13
v_call: TRBV20-1
j_call: TRBJ1-4

cdr3_aa: CASSLEGGRAHEQYF
cdr3_length: 15
v_call: TRBV11-2
j_call: TRBJ2-7

cdr3_aa: CASSISARGPYEQYF
cdr3_length: 15
v_call: TRBV12-3/TRBV12-4
j_call: TRBJ2-7

cdr3_aa: CASSLPDRGLYEQYF
cdr3_length: 15
v_call: TRBV3-1
j_call: TRBJ2-7

cdr3_aa: CSANPLARETQYF
cdr3_length: 13
v_call: TRBV20-1
j_call: TRBJ2-5

cdr3_aa: CASRQGMDEQFF
cdr3_length: 12
v_call: TRBV6-1
j_call: TRBJ2-1

cdr3_aa: CSVGRGPYEQYF
cdr3_length: 12
v_call: TRBV29-1
j_call: TRBJ2-7

cdr3_aa: CASARSSGILYNEQFF
cdr3_length: 16
v_call: TRBV12-5
j_call: TRBJ2-1

cdr3_aa: CASSLTSATQGELFF
cdr3_length: 15
v_call: TRBV7-3
j_call: TRBJ2-2

cdr3_aa: CASSRQPPTSGRSDGEQFF
cdr3_length: 19
v_call: TRBV5-1
j_call: TRBJ2-1

cdr3_aa: CASSLENACCGGGGNIQYF
cdr3_length: 19
v_call: TRBV7-2
j_call: TRBJ2-4

cdr3_aa: CASSLVGLRTSQETQYF
cdr3_length: 17
v_call: TRBV11-2
j_call: TRBJ2-5

cdr3_aa: CASNRGNTEAFF
cdr3_length: 12
v_call: TRBV10-2
j_call: TRBJ1-1

cdr3_aa: CAWSEGWSNQPQHF
cdr3_length: 14
v_call: TRBV30
j_call: TRBJ1-5

cdr3_aa: CASSNTRGDTQYF
cdr3_length: 13
v_call: TRBV6-5
j_call: TRBJ2-3

cdr3_aa: CASRGQGKNEQYF
cdr3_length: 13
v_call: TRBV28
j_call: TRBJ2-7

cdr3_aa: CASSARTGVGEQYF
cdr3_length: 14
v_call: TRBV19
j_call: TRBJ2-7

cdr3_aa: CAISKREGTDTQYF
cdr3_length: 14
v_call: TRBV10-3
j_call: TRBJ2-3

cdr3_aa: CASSQQKVGLTDTQYF
cdr3_length: 16
v_call: TRBV5-1
j_call: TRBJ2-3

cdr3_aa: CASSLGQGALTDTQYF
cdr3_length: 16
v_call: TRBV7-9
j_call: TRBJ2-3

cdr3_aa: CASSDPGQGTDTQYF
cdr3_length: 15
v_call: TRBV10-2
j_call: TRBJ2-3

cdr3_aa: CGASSYNEQFF
cdr3_length: 11
v_call: TRBV20-1
j_call: TRBJ2-1

cdr3_aa: CSASAGGGEDEQFF
cdr3_length: 14
v_call: TRBV20-1
j_call: TRBJ2-1

cdr3_aa: CASRSGTTGELFF
cdr3_length: 13
v_call: TRBV7-8
j_call: TRBJ2-2

cdr3_aa: CASREPGQGGRTQYF
cdr3_length: 15
v_call: TRBV27
j_call: TRBJ2-5

cdr3_aa: CASIVRRGKNIQYF
cdr3_length: 14
v_call: TRBV27
j_call: TRBJ2-4

cdr3_aa: CASSLGVPGTSGTYEQYF
cdr3_length: 18
v_call: TRBV13
j_call: TRBJ2-7

cdr3_aa: CASSKGNEQFF
cdr3_length: 11
v_call: TRBV12-3/TRBV12-4
j_call: TRBJ2-1

cdr3_aa: CASSPLGRLNTEAFF
cdr3_length: 15
v_call: TRBV12-3/TRBV12-4
j_call: TRBJ1-1

cdr3_aa: CASSGRQGEKLFF
cdr3_length: 13
v_call: TRBV25-1
j_call: TRBJ1-4

cdr3_aa: CSAGGSGSFDEQFF
cdr3_length: 14
v_call: TRBV20-1
j_call: TRBJ2-1